What follows are 17 T cell receptor beta chains derived from one specimen sequenced in a study of T cell responses to AZD1222 COVID-19 vaccine. Assay: immunoSEQ multiplex PCR; the TCRdb copy retains only in-frame clones and omits some. There are 150,000 to 200,000 clones in the sample; about 94% occur only once, and about 9.2% lies in the top ten. The sequences come from peripheral blood, collected on day 0 of AZD1222 vaccination. These receptor sequences come from an adult in good health.

This chain uses TRBV9 with TRBJ2-1; weak D call: TRBD1 (6 bases). Deletions cut 5 bases from V and 7 bases from J, with 19 bases between. This CDR3 has 15 residues. Germline lookup yields CDR1 SGDLS and CDR2 YYNGEE. The chain's CDR3 is CASSTGTLGANEQFF. In DNA, the CDR3 is TGTGCCAGCAGTACCGGGACACTCGGGGCGAATGAGCAGTTCTTC.

V gene TRBV7-9 combines with J gene TRBJ2-2, with 7 bases aligning to TRBD1. The CDR3 loop spans 16 amino acids. Germline V gives CDR1 SEHNR, CDR2 FQNEAQ (reference sequence). The junction had 7 bases not matched to a gene; V was cut back by 4 bases and J by 2 bases. CDR3 in DNA: TGTGCCAGCAGCTACTCAGGGGGTCATAACACCGGGGAGCTGTTTTTT. Amino acid sequence: CASSYSGGHNTGELFF.

J is TRBJ1-2 and V is TRBV12-3 or TRBV12-4, with D possibly being TRBD1 (5 bases). The CDR3 sequence is 12 residues long. V was cut by 5 bases and J by 3 bases, with 7 bases left in between. CDR3 sequence (DNA): TGTGCCAGCAGTGTGACAGACTATGGCTACACCTTC. Translation gives CASSVTDYGYTF.

The genes are TRBV6-2 or TRBV6-3 and TRBJ1-6; D is uncertain. Germline V lookup: CDR1 MNHEY, CDR2 SVGEGT. V was trimmed by 3 bases and J by 7 bases, leaving 16 bases between them. The CDR3 runs to 16 residues. The CDR3 spells CASSYPLPNGNSPLHF. The CDR3 region has the DNA TGTGCCAGCAGTTATCCTTTGCCCAACGGGAATTCACCCCTCCACTTT.

The chain couples TRBV5-4 to TRBJ2-5, with TRBD1 matching 7 bases. With 4 bases clipped from V and 5 bases from J, the junction kept 14 bases outside the gene matches. CDR1 and CDR2 from the germline V gene are SGHNT and YYREEE (reference sequence). The CDR3 is 16 residues long. DNA for the CDR3: TGTGCCAGCAGCCGCCCTGCGCAGGGGGTAGGGGAGACCCAGTACTTC. This encodes CASSRPAQGVGETQYF.

J is TRBJ1-6 and V is TRBV4-2; D is unclear. The length of the CDR3 is 13 residues. V gave up 4 bases and J gave up 9 bases, with 10 bases separating them. Looked up from germline, CDR1 is LGHNA and CDR2 is YNFKEQ. Here the CDR3 reads CASSPLPGSPLHF. CDR3 DNA: TGTGCCAGCAGCCCGCTCCCGGGTTCACCCCTCCACTTT.

The rearrangement uses TRBV9 and TRBJ2-1; D is undetermined. Trimming stripped 2 bases from V and 6 bases from J, with 9 bases between. The V gene's germline CDR1 is SGDLS and CDR2 YYNGEE. The CDR3 length is 13 residues. The CDR3 bases are TGTGCCAGCAGCGTTCTCTCCGCCAATGAGCAGTTCTTC. Its translation is CASSVLSANEQFF.

This clone occurred once. This rearrangement joins TRBV7-8 to TRBJ1-5; TRBD1 aligns across 7 bases. CDR3 length equals 13 residues. Germline V gene lookup returns CDR1 SGHVS and CDR2 FQNEAQ. The V segment lost 6 bases and the J segment 1 base; nucleotides outside the gene matches: 0. CDR3 loop: CASRTGSNQPQHF. DNA of the CDR3: TGTGCCAGCAGGACAGGGAGCAATCAGCCCCAGCATTTT.

DNA of the CDR3: TGTGCCAGCAGTTCGGGCTCTAGGGATGGAGATACGCAGTATTTT. Protein sequence: CASSSGSRDGDTQYF. The gene calls are TRBV6-5 and TRBJ2-3, with D unclear. The CDR3 is made up of 15 amino acids. The V gene's germline CDR1 is MNHEY and CDR2 SVGAGI. Trimming left V 4 bases short and J 5 bases short, with 16 bases between.

The chain is built from TRBV28 and TRBJ2-5; D possibly matches TRBD1 or TRBD2 (7 bases each). Germline CDR1 reads MDHEN; CDR2 reads SYDVKM. Between the trimmed V and J ends, which lost 7 bases and 6 bases, there was a span of 21 bases. This CDR3 region has 15 residues. CDR3 DNA sequence: TGTGCCAGCACCCTCAGGGGGGGGGCCTCCCAGACCCAGTACTTC. Residues: CASTLRGGASQTQYF.

This chain connects TRBV7-2 to TRBJ1-2, with D unclear. Germline lookup yields CDR1 SGHTA and CDR2 FQGNSA. Trimming removed 7 bases from V and 8 bases from J, with 11 bases in between. The CDR3 covers 11 residues. The DNA for the CDR3 is TGTGCCAGCACCGTGGGAGCGGGCTACACCTTC. This translates into CASTVGAGYTF.

The rearrangement links TRBV7-8 to TRBJ1-1; a weak D match, TRBD1 (5 bases). The V gene's germline CDR1 is SGHVS and CDR2 FQNEAQ. This CDR3 is built from 16 residues. Trimming cost V 5 bases and J 1 base, with 17 bases left between them. The CDR3 here is CASSPATGVSNTEAFF. The DNA for the CDR3 is TGTGCCAGCAGCCCGGCGACGGGGGTATCGAACACTGAAGCTTTCTTT.

This clone was seen just once. The V call is TRBV5-4, the J call TRBJ1-5; D is uncertain. CDR1 is SGHNT and CDR2 is YYREEE in the germline V gene (reference sequence). This CDR3 contains 16 residues. Deletions cut 8 bases from V and 2 bases from J, with 20 bases between. CDR3 nucleotides: TGTGCCAGAGACCTTCTTTGGGCAGGCGGCAATCAGCCCCAGCATTTT. Its protein product is CARDLLWAGGNQPQHF.

Concerning this clone itself: Other nucleotide sequences in the sample specify the same CDR3. The chain recombines TRBV7-9 with TRBJ2-3; D gene unclear. The CDR3 is 13 amino acids. Germline assignment: CDR1 SEHNR and CDR2 FQNEAQ (reference sequence). V gave up 1 base and J gave up 5 bases, with 7 bases separating them. The CDR3 loop reads CASSLGAEDTQYF. DNA of the CDR3: TGTGCCAGCAGCTTAGGTGCAGAAGATACGCAGTATTTT.

The chain uses TRBV7-8 and TRBJ2-1; D is possibly TRBD1 or TRBD2 (7 bases each). Trimming left V 5 bases short and J 4 bases short, with 18 bases between. This CDR3 has 16 residues. Germline lookup yields CDR1 SGHVS and CDR2 FQNEAQ. DNA for the CDR3: TGTGCCAGCAGCCCAGGGGGGGGAGGACCTTACAATGAGCAGTTCTTC. Translating it yields CASSPGGGGPYNEQFF.

The J gene is TRBJ2-5, the V gene TRBV9; 8 positions match TRBD2. This CDR3 has 15 residues. V was pared by 2 bases and J by 2 bases, with 5 bases of the junction left unmatched. Looked up from germline, CDR1 is SGDLS and CDR2 is YYNGEE. The CDR3 sequence is CASSVYSGKQETQYF. For the CDR3, the DNA is TGTGCCAGCAGCGTTTATAGCGGGAAACAAGAGACCCAGTACTTC.

This chain joins TRBV24-1 and TRBJ2-5; D remains ambiguous. Germline lookup yields CDR1 KGHDR and CDR2 SFDVKD. V lost 4 bases and J 5 bases, leaving 7 bases between the germline ends. The CDR3 is 12 residues long. CDR3 sequence (DNA): TGTGCCACCAGTGAGATCGGTGAGACCCAGTACTTC. Protein: CATSEIGETQYF.